The 30 T cell receptor beta chains presented below share a single source sample, sequenced in a study of shared clonotypes between healthy human individuals. The protocol was immunoSEQ multiplex PCR, while the TCRdb copy is restricted to in-frame clones and leaves out a portion. In the table there are under 2,500,000 clones, roughly 95% of which are singletons. Sequencing was done on a sample of naive CD4+ T cells sorted from blood. Stated subset: CD45RA+ positively selected. Every receptor here comes from a man aged 18-30 years in good health.

The gene calls are TRBV6-1 and TRBJ1-1; 7 bases align to TRBD1. Trimming cost V 4 bases and J 3 bases; bases outside gene matches: 2. Germline CDR1 and CDR2: MNHNS and SASEGT. This CDR3 is built from 13 residues. The CDR3 region has the DNA TGTGCCAGCAGTGGGCAGGGGGACACTGAAGCTTTCTTT. Its translation: CASSGQGDTEAFF.

The chain couples TRBV2 to TRBJ2-1; 7 nucleotides match TRBD1. The CDR3 runs 14 residues. V lost 8 bases and J lost 7; bases outside the gene matches: 11. Per the germline V gene, CDR1 is SNHLY and CDR2 is FYNNEI. The CDR3 sequence: CASGKQGPENEQFF. The CDR3 nucleotides are TGTGCCAGCGGAAAACAGGGGCCGGAGAATGAGCAGTTCTTC.

The chain couples TRBV6-1 to TRBJ1-1, with D unclear. This CDR3 has 12 residues. CDR1 is MNHNS, CDR2 SASEGT, per germline. V was cut by 2 bases and J by 7 bases, with 8 bases left in between. This chain's CDR3 is CASSELGGEAFF. CDR3 bases: TGTGCCAGCAGTGAACTAGGCGGTGAAGCTTTCTTT.

The V call is TRBV18, the J call TRBJ1-3; 8 bases line up with TRBD1. J lost 4 bases, V lost 0 bases, and 8 bases had no gene match. CDR1 and CDR2 from the germline V gene are KGHSH and LQKENI. The CDR3 is 17 amino acids. The DNA of the CDR3 is TGTGCCAGCTCACCACCGGGCCAGGGGGCAGGAGGAAACACCATATATTTT. Its protein is CASSPPGQGAGGNTIYF.

The V call is TRBV5-1, the J call TRBJ2-2, with no clear D. Trimming shortened V by 0 bases and J by 11 bases, and 14 bases separated the two germline ends. CDR1 is SGHRS and CDR2 is YFSETQ in the germline V gene. The CDR3 has 14 residues. This chain's CDR3 is CASSLEVPNSELFF. CDR3 bases: TGCGCCAGCAGCTTGGAAGTGCCTAATTCAGAGCTGTTTTTT. The variable domain in full, with the rest retrieved from reference TRBV5-1 and TRBJ2-2, is KAGVTQTPRYLIKTRGQQVTLSCSPISGHRSVSWYQQTPGQGLQFLFEYFSETQRNKGNFPGRFSGRQFSNSRSEMNVSTLELGDSALYLCASSLEVPNSELFFGEGSRLTVL.

This sequence joins TRBV15 and TRBJ2-7, with 9 positions matching TRBD2. From germline, CDR1 is LNHNV and CDR2 YYDKDF (reference sequence). J was trimmed by 9 bases and V by 0 bases; bases with no gene match: 6. This CDR3 has 14 amino acids. CDR3 region: CATSRDLAGMGQYF. In DNA form, the CDR3 reads TGTGCCACCAGCAGAGACCTAGCGGGGATGGGGCAGTACTTC. The full variable domain, completed using reference TRBV15 and TRBJ2-7, is DAMVIQNPRYQVTQFGKPVTLSCSQTLNHNVMYWYQQKSSQAPKLLFHYYDKDFNNEADTPDNFQSRRPNTSFCFLDIRSPGLGDTAMYLCATSRDLAGMGQYFGPGTRLTVT.

The chain carries TRBV11-2 and TRBJ1-6; maybe TRBD1 (5 bases). The germline V gene encodes CDR1 SGHAT and CDR2 FQNNGV. This CDR3 has 18 amino acids. V dropped 4 bases and J dropped 4 bases, with 20 bases sitting between them. Here the CDR3 reads CASSSWGVEGSYNSPLHF. The CDR3 DNA reads TGTGCCAGCAGCTCGTGGGGGGTGGAGGGGTCTTATAATTCACCCCTCCACTTT.

V usage is TRBV2 and J usage is TRBJ1-1, with D hard to call. CDR1 SNHLY and CDR2 FYNNEI come from the germline V gene. V was shortened by 7 bases and J by 2 bases, with 14 bases between the two germline ends. The CDR3 extends over 14 amino acids. CDR3 residues: CASKEGLPNTEAFF. The CDR3 bases are TGTGCCAGCAAAGAAGGGTTGCCTAACACTGAAGCTTTCTTT.

V usage is TRBV28 and J usage is TRBJ2-7; D assignment may be TRBD1 or TRBD2 (6 bases each). This CDR3 has 16 amino acids. Trimming cost V 7 bases and J 7 bases, with 26 bases left between them. Per germline, CDR1 MDHEN and CDR2 SYDVKM. The CDR3 region is CASTRQAKGGGSEQYF. In DNA, the CDR3 is TGTGCCAGCACCCGACAGGCGAAGGGTGGGGGGTCGGAGCAGTACTTC. Variable domain in full (rest from reference TRBV28 and TRBJ2-7): DVKVTQSSRYLVKRTGEKVFLECVQDMDHENMFWYRQDPGLGLRLIYFSYDVKMKEKGDIPEGYSVSREKKERFSLILESASTNQTSMYLCASTRQAKGGGSEQYFGPGTRLTVT.

This rearrangement joins TRBV5-4 to TRBJ2-7, with TRBD1 as a possible D gene (6 bases). V lost 0 bases, J lost 4 bases, and 20 bases lay in between. CDR3 length: 17 residues. The germline V gene has CDR1 SGHNT and CDR2 YYREEE (reference sequence). The CDR3 region is CASSLGVGQGFRYEQYF. The CDR3 coding sequence is TGTGCCAGCAGCTTGGGAGTAGGGCAGGGGTTTCGGTACGAGCAGTACTTC.

A note on this clone: At the DNA level, this CDR3 is encoded by other sequences in the same sample as well. The chain links TRBV30 to TRBJ1-2; 8 positions match TRBD1. The V segment lost 5 bases and the J segment 2 bases; nucleotides outside the gene matches: 1. CDR1 is GTSNPN, CDR2 SVGIG, per germline (reference sequence). This CDR3 is 12 amino acids long. CDR3 bases: TGTGCCTGGGGGACAGGAAACTATGGCTACACCTTC. Translated: CAWGTGNYGYTF.

This clone came up a few times. The chain links TRBV9 to TRBJ1-1; D unresolved. Germline CDR1 SGDLS, CDR2 YYNGEE. CDR3 size: 13 residues. V gave up 4 bases and J gave up 1 base, with 8 bases separating them. CDR3 in DNA: TGTGCCAGCAGCCCTAGGTGGAACACTGAAGCTTTCTTT. Translating gives CASSPRWNTEAFF.

CDR3 DNA: TGCGCCAGCAGCGTTCTAGCTAGCACAGATACGCAGTATTTT. Its protein product is CASSVLASTDTQYF. The chain recombines TRBV5-1 with TRBJ2-3; weak D call: TRBD2 (5 bases). V lost 4 bases and J lost 0, with 9 bases in between. Germline loops: CDR1 SGHRS, CDR2 YFSETQ. This CDR3 has 14 amino acids.

For this clone: This specimen includes other DNA sequences encoding the same CDR3. V and J are TRBV18 and TRBJ2-2; D is undetermined. CDR1 is KGHSH and CDR2 is LQKENI in the germline V gene. The CDR3 extends over 13 amino acids. The V gene lost 3 bases and the J gene lost 3 bases, with 5 bases spanning the gap. In DNA form, the CDR3 reads TGTGCCAGCTCACCTGTAGACACCGGGGAGCTGTTTTTT. Its translation is CASSPVDTGELFF.

The genes are TRBV7-2 and TRBJ1-5; 8 nucleotides align to TRBD1. The J segment lost 7 bases and the V segment lost 2 bases, leaving 7 bases of the junction unmatched. The CDR3 runs 15 residues. CDR1 and CDR2 (germline): SGHTA, FQGNSA. CDR3 DNA: TGTGCCAGCAGCTTACAAGGACAGGGTCGACAGCCCCAGCATTTT. Encoded protein: CASSLQGQGRQPQHF.

This clone has a single count. The chain combines TRBV6-1 with TRBJ2-2; TRBD1 might be the D (5 bases). V was trimmed by 6 bases and J by 7 bases, leaving 18 bases between them. This CDR3 has 15 residues. Germline V gives CDR1 MNHNS, CDR2 SASEGT. This chain's CDR3 is CASRDPGRASGELFF. Written as DNA, the CDR3 is TGTGCCAGCAGGGACCCTGGCAGGGCCAGCGGGGAGCTGTTTTTT.

V is TRBV9 and J is TRBJ2-7; 7 bases agree with TRBD1. Trimming removed 4 bases from V and 2 bases from J; junction bases left unmatched: 9. The CDR3 is 15 residues long. Germline values: CDR1 SGDLS, CDR2 YYNGEE. In nucleotides, the CDR3 is TGTGCCAGCAGCCCCCAGGGGGTGGTCGCCTACGAGCAGTACTTC. This codes for CASSPQGVVAYEQYF. Complete variable domain (other parts from reference TRBV9 and TRBJ2-7): DSGVTQTPKHLITATGQRVTLRCSPRSGDLSVYWYQQSLDQGLQFLIQYYNGEERAKGNILERFSAQQFPDLHSELNLSSLELGDSALYFCASSPQGVVAYEQYFGPGTRLTVT.

The chain recombines TRBV6-5 with TRBJ2-5, with D possibly matching TRBD2 (6 bases). The CDR3 contains 14 residues. Germline V gene data show CDR1 as MNHEY and CDR2 as SVGAGI. The ends were cut back, 5 bases at V and 4 bases at J, with 14 bases in the middle. CDR3 protein: CASSRTGTRETQYF. The CDR3 nucleotides are TGTGCCAGCAGTAGAACCGGGACTCGAGAGACCCAGTACTTC.

The chain employs TRBV28 and TRBJ2-3; D is perhaps TRBD1 or TRBD2 (5 bases each). CDR1 and CDR2 from the germline V gene are MDHEN and SYDVKM. The CDR3 consists of 15 residues. V lost 7 bases to trimming and J lost 1 base, with 15 bases between them. In DNA form, the CDR3 reads TGTGCCAGCACCTTCCGGGACCGCGGCACAGATACGCAGTATTTT. Translated, it gives CASTFRDRGTDTQYF.

This CDR3 reads CASSYRDPNNEQFF. In nucleotides, the CDR3 is TGTGCCAGCAGCTACAGGGACCCGAACAATGAGCAGTTCTTC. The chain has TRBV27 and TRBJ2-1; perhaps TRBD1 as D (6 bases). CDR3 size: 14 residues. The germline V gene encodes CDR1 MNHEY and CDR2 SMNVEV (reference sequence). Deletions cut 6 bases from V and 5 bases from J, with 14 bases between.

The CDR3 is CASSPGQDSNQPQHF. As DNA, the CDR3 is TGTGCCAGCAGCCCGGGACAGGATAGCAATCAGCCCCAGCATTTT. This chain connects TRBV5-4 to TRBJ1-5, with 8 bases that match TRBD1. The CDR3 runs 15 residues. With 4 bases clipped from V and 0 bases from J, the junction kept 3 bases outside the gene matches. Germline V gene lookup returns CDR1 SGHNT and CDR2 YYREEE (reference sequence). The complete variable domain, with remaining parts taken from reference TRBV5-4 and TRBJ1-5, reads ETGVTQSPTHLIKTRGQQVTLRCSSQSGHNTVSWYQQALGQGPQFIFQYYREEENGRGNFPPRFSGLQFPNYSSELNVNALELDDSALYLCASSPGQDSNQPQHFGDGTRLSIL.

The V and J genes are TRBV14 and TRBJ2-7; unclear D gene. CDR1 is SGHDN and CDR2 is FVKESK in the germline V gene. CDR3 length: 13 amino acids. Trimming shortened V by 0 bases and J by 7 bases, and 10 bases separated the two germline ends. The CDR3 DNA sequence: TGTGCCAGCAGCCAAGATCTAACGGGTGAGCAGTACTTC. Amino acid sequence: CASSQDLTGEQYF.

This clone has just one count. The chain carries TRBV6-5 and TRBJ2-5, with 10 bases fitting TRBD2. The germline gives CDR1 MNHEY, CDR2 SVGAGI. Germline trimming cut 5 bases from V and 4 bases from J; bases unmatched to any gene: 4. The CDR3 has 14 amino acids. The CDR3 spells CASSNSGGLETQYF. The CDR3, as DNA: TGTGCCAGCAGTAATAGCGGGGGGTTAGAGACCCAGTACTTC.

V is TRBV6-6 and J is TRBJ2-7, with 8 bases lining up with TRBD2. V lost 0 bases, J lost 0 bases, and 4 bases stayed unmatched. The CDR3 is 16 amino acids. Per the germline V gene, CDR1 is MNHNY and CDR2 is SVGAGI (reference sequence). The CDR3 bases are TGTGCCAGCAGTTACTCGTACGGGGGGGTCTCCTACGAGCAGTACTTC. Amino acids: CASSYSYGGVSYEQYF.

The chain joins TRBV5-1 to TRBJ2-7, with a tentative D call TRBD2 (5 bases). The CDR3 spans 15 residues. V lost 1 base and J lost 3, with 14 bases in between. Germline loops: CDR1 SGHRS, CDR2 YFSETQ. CDR3 in DNA: TGCGCCAGCAGCTTGTTAGGACTCAGAAACTACGAGCAGTACTTC. This gives the protein CASSLLGLRNYEQYF.

As for this clone: Other DNA sequences in the sample encode the same CDR3. The V gene is TRBV19, the J gene TRBJ2-5; maybe TRBD1 (5 bases). Trimming pared 4 bases from V and 4 bases from J, leaving 7 bases between. CDR3 length: 12 residues. Germline loops: CDR1 LNHDA, CDR2 SQIVND (reference sequence). CDR3: CASSSRAETQYF. The CDR3 DNA follows: TGTGCCAGTAGTAGCAGGGCAGAGACCCAGTACTTC. The complete variable domain, with remaining parts taken from reference TRBV19 and TRBJ2-5, reads DGGITQSPKYLFRKEGQNVTLSCEQNLNHDAMYWYRQDPGQGLRLIYYSQIVNDFQKGDIAEGYSVSREKKESFPLTVTSAQKNPTAFYLCASSSRAETQYFGPGTRLLVL.

The rearrangement uses TRBV7-2 and TRBJ2-7, with D unclear. CDR1 and CDR2 (germline): SGHTA, FQGNSA. Deletions cut 4 bases from V and 2 bases from J, with 12 bases between. The CDR3 totals 14 residues. DNA for the CDR3: TGTGCCAGCAGCTCCTCTAGATACCCCTACGAGCAGTACTTC. This encodes CASSSSRYPYEQYF.

The rearrangement joins TRBV10-1 to TRBJ2-7; unclear D gene. V was clipped by 3 bases and J by 1 base, with 16 bases between them. The V gene's germline CDR1 is WNHNN and CDR2 SYGVQD (reference sequence). This CDR3 has 16 amino acids. CDR3 residues: CASSDSIRDSSYEQYF. The CDR3 bases are TGCGCCAGCAGTGACTCGATAAGGGATTCATCCTACGAGCAGTACTTC.

This sequence joins TRBV6-6 and TRBJ2-5; 7 bases agree with TRBD1. This CDR3 is 13 amino acids long. Germline V gene sequence: CDR1 MNHNY, CDR2 SVGAGI (reference sequence). Trimming cost V 7 bases and J 4 bases; bases outside gene matches: 6. CDR3 in amino acids: CASIPGGRETQYF. CDR3 nucleotides: TGTGCCAGCATCCCAGGGGGAAGAGAGACCCAGTACTTC.

This chain joins TRBV10-2 and TRBJ2-3; D might be TRBD2 (5 bases). The germline V gene encodes CDR1 WSHSY and CDR2 SAAADI. This CDR3 is 12 amino acids long. Trimming took off 11 bases at V and 2 bases at J, with 11 bases between the two ends. The DNA of the CDR3 is TGCGCCCTCGGGGTTAACACAGATACGCAGTATTTT. This sequence encodes CALGVNTDTQYF.